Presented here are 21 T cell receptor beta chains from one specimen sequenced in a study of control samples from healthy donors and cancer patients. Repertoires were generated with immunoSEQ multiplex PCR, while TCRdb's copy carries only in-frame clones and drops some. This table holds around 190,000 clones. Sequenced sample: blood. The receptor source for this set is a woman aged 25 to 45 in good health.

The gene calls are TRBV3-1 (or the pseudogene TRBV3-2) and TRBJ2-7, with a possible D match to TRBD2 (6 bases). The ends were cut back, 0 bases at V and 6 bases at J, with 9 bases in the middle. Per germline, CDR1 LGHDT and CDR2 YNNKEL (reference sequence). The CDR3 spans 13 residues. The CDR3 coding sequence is TGTGCCAGCAGCCAAGAGGGGGGATCCGAGCAGTACTTC. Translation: CASSQEGGSEQYF.

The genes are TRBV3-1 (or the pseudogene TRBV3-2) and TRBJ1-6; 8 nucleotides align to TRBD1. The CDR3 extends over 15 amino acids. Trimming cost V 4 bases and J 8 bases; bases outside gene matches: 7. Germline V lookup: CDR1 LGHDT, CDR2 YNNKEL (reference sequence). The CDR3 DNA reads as TGTGCCAGCAGCCGTATGACAGGGGTTGATTCACCCCTCCACTTT. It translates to CASSRMTGVDSPLHF.

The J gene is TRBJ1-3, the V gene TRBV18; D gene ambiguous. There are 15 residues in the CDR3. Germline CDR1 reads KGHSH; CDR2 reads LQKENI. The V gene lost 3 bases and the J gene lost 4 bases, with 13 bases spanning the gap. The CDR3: CASSPQEGSGNTIYF. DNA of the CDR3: TGTGCCAGCTCACCCCAGGAGGGATCGGGAAACACCATATATTTT.

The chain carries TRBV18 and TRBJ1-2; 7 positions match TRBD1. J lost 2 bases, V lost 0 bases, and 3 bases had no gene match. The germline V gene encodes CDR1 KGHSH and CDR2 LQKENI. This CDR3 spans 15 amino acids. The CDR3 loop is CASSPPTGTNYGYTF. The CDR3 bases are TGTGCCAGCTCACCACCGACAGGGACGAACTATGGCTACACCTTC.

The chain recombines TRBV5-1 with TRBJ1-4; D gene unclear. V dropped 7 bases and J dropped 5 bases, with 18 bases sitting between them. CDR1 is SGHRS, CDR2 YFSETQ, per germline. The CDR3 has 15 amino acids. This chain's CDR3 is CASHGLGSSNEKLFF. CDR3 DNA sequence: TGCGCCAGCCATGGACTGGGCTCGTCCAATGAAAAACTGTTTTTT.

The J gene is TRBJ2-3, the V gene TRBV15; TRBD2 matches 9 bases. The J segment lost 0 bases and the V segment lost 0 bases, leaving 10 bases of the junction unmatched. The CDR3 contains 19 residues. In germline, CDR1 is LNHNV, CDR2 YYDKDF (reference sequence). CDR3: CATSRDMVAGVVSTDTQYF. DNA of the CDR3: TGTGCCACCAGCAGAGATATGGTAGCGGGGGTTGTTAGCACAGATACGCAGTATTTT. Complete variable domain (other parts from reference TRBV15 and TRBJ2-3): DAMVIQNPRYQVTQFGKPVTLSCSQTLNHNVMYWYQQKSSQAPKLLFHYYDKDFNNEADTPDNFQSRRPNTSFCFLDIRSPGLGDTAMYLCATSRDMVAGVVSTDTQYFGPGTRLTVL.

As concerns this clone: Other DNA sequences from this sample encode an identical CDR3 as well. The CDR3 DNA follows: TGTGCCAGCAGCAGGAATAATTCACCCCTCCACTTT. Encoded protein: CASSRNNSPLHF. The J gene is TRBJ1-6, the V gene TRBV12-3 or TRBV12-4; D uncertain. Trimming removed 6 bases at V and 5 bases at J, with 5 bases between. The CDR3 is made up of 12 amino acids.

In nucleotides, the CDR3 is TGTGCCAGCAGCACCTACGGGACAGGGGATGAAAAACTGTTTTTT. Protein product: CASSTYGTGDEKLFF. V gene TRBV7-8 combines with J gene TRBJ1-4; the match to TRBD1 covers 10 bases. Germline lookup yields CDR1 SGHVS and CDR2 FQNEAQ. This CDR3 is 15 amino acids long. With 5 bases clipped from V and 6 bases from J, the junction kept 6 bases outside the gene matches. The full variable domain, with the rest looked up from reference TRBV7-8 and TRBJ1-4, is GAGVSQSPRYKVAKRGQDVALRCDPISGHVSLFWYQQALGQGPEFLTYFQNEAQLDKSGLPSDRFFAERPEGSVSTLKIQRTQQEDSAVYLCASSTYGTGDEKLFFGSGTQLSVL.

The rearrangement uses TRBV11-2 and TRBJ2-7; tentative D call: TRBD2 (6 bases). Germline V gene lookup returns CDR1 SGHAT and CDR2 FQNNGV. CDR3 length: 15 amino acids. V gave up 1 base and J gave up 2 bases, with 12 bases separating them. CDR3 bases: TGTGCCAGCAGCTTAGCCCGGGGGAGAACCTACGAGCAGTACTTC. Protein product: CASSLARGRTYEQYF.

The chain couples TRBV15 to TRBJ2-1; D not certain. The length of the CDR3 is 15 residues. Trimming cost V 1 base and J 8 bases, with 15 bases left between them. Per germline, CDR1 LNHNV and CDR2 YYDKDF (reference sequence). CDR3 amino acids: CATSRGVKNVDEQFF. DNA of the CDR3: TGTGCCACCAGCAGAGGGGTGAAGAACGTCGATGAGCAGTTCTTC.

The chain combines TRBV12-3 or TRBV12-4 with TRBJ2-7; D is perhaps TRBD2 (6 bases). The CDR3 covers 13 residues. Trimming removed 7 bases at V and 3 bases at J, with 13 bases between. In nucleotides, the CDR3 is TGTGCCAGCACGGAGGGATTGCGCTACGAGCAGTACTTC. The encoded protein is CASTEGLRYEQYF.

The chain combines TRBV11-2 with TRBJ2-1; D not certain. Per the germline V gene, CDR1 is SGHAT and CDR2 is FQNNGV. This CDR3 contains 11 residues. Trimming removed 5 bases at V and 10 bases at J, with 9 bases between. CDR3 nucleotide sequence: TGTGCCAGCAGCCCGCGCCAGGAGCAGTTCTTC. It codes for CASSPRQEQFF.

The CDR3, as DNA: TGTGCCAGCAGCGCCCGGGACGGCACAGATACGCAGTATTTT. Protein product: CASSARDGTDTQYF. The chain recombines TRBV5-6 with TRBJ2-3, with D perhaps matching TRBD1 or TRBD2 (5 bases each). The germline CDR1 and CDR2 sequences are SGHDT and YYEEEE. Trimming stripped 4 bases from V and 1 base from J, with 10 bases between. The CDR3 extends over 14 amino acids. The variable domain in full, with the rest retrieved from reference TRBV5-6 and TRBJ2-3, is DAGVTQSPTHLIKTRGQQVTLRCSPKSGHDTVSWYQQALGQGPQFIFQYYEEEERQRGNFPDRFSGHQFPNYSSELNVNALLLGDSALYLCASSARDGTDTQYFGPGTRLTVL.

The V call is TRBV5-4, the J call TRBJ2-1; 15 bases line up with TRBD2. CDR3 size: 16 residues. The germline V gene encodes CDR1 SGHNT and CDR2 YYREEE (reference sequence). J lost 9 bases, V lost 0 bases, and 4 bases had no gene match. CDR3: CASSLAGLAGGREQFF. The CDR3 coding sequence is TGTGCCAGCAGCTTGGCCGGACTAGCGGGGGGGCGTGAGCAGTTCTTC.

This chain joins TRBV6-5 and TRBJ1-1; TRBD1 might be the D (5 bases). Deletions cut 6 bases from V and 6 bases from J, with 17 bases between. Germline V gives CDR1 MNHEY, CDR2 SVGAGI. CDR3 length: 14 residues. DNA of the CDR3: TGTGCCAGCAGCCTTAGCGGGGGAGGGTCTGAAGCTTTCTTT. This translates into CASSLSGGGSEAFF.

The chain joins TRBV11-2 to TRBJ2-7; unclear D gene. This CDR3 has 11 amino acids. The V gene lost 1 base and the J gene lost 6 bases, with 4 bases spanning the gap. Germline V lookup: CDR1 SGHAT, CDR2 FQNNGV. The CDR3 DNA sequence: TGTGCCAGCAGCTTAGTTGGCGAGCAGTACTTC. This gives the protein CASSLVGEQYF.

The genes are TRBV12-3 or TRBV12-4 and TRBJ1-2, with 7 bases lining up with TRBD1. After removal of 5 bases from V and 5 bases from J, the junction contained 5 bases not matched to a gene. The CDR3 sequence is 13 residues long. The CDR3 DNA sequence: TGTGCCAGCAGTCCGGGACAGATATATGGCTACACCTTC. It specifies CASSPGQIYGYTF.

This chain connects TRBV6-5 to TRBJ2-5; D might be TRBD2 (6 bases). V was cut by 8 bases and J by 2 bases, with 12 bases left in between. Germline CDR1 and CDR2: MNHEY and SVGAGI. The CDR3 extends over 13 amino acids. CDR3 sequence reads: CASGAGLQETQYF. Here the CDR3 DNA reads TGTGCCAGCGGAGCGGGTTTGCAAGAGACCCAGTACTTC.

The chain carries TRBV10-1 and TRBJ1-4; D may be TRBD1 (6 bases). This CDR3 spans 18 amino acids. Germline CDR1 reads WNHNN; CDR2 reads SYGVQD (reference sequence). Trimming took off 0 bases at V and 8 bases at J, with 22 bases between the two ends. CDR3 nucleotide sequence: TGCGCCAGCAGTGAGTCGAATCCCCAGGGACACCCAGGGGAAAAACTGTTTTTT. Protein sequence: CASSESNPQGHPGEKLFF.

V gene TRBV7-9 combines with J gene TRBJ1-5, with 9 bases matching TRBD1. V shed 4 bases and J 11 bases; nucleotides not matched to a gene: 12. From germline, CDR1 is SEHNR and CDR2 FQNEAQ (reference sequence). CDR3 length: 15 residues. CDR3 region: CASSSTVRDREAQHF. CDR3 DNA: TGTGCCAGCAGCTCTACGGTACGGGACAGGGAAGCCCAGCATTTT.

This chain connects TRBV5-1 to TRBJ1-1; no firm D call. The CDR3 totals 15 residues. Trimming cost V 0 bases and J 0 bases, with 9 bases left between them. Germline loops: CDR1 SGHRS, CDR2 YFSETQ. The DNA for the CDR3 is TGCGCCAGCAGCTTGGGCCCCAGAATGAACACTGAAGCTTTCTTT. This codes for CASSLGPRMNTEAFF. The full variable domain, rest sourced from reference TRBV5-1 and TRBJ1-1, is KAGVTQTPRYLIKTRGQQVTLSCSPISGHRSVSWYQQTPGQGLQFLFEYFSETQRNKGNFPGRFSGRQFSNSRSEMNVSTLELGDSALYLCASSLGPRMNTEAFFGQGTRLTVV.